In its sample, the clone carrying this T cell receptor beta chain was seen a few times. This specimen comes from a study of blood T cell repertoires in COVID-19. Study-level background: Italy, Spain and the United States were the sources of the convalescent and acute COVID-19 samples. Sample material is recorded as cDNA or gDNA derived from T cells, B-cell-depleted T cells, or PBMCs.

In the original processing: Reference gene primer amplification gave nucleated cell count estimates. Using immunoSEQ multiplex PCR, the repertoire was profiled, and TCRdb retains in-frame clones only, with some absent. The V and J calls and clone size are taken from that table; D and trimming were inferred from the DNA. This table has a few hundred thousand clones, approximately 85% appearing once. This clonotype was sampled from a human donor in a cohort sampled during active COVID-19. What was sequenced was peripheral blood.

The CDR3 nucleotides are TGTGCCAGTAGTACGGCCGGCCTGACTTCATATGGCTACACCTTC. Its protein is CASSTAGLTSYGYTF. J is TRBJ1-2 and V is TRBV19, with unresolved D. The CDR3 consists of 15 residues. V dropped 4 bases and J dropped 5 bases, with 17 bases sitting between them. CDR1 is LNHDA and CDR2 is SQIVND in the germline V gene (reference sequence).